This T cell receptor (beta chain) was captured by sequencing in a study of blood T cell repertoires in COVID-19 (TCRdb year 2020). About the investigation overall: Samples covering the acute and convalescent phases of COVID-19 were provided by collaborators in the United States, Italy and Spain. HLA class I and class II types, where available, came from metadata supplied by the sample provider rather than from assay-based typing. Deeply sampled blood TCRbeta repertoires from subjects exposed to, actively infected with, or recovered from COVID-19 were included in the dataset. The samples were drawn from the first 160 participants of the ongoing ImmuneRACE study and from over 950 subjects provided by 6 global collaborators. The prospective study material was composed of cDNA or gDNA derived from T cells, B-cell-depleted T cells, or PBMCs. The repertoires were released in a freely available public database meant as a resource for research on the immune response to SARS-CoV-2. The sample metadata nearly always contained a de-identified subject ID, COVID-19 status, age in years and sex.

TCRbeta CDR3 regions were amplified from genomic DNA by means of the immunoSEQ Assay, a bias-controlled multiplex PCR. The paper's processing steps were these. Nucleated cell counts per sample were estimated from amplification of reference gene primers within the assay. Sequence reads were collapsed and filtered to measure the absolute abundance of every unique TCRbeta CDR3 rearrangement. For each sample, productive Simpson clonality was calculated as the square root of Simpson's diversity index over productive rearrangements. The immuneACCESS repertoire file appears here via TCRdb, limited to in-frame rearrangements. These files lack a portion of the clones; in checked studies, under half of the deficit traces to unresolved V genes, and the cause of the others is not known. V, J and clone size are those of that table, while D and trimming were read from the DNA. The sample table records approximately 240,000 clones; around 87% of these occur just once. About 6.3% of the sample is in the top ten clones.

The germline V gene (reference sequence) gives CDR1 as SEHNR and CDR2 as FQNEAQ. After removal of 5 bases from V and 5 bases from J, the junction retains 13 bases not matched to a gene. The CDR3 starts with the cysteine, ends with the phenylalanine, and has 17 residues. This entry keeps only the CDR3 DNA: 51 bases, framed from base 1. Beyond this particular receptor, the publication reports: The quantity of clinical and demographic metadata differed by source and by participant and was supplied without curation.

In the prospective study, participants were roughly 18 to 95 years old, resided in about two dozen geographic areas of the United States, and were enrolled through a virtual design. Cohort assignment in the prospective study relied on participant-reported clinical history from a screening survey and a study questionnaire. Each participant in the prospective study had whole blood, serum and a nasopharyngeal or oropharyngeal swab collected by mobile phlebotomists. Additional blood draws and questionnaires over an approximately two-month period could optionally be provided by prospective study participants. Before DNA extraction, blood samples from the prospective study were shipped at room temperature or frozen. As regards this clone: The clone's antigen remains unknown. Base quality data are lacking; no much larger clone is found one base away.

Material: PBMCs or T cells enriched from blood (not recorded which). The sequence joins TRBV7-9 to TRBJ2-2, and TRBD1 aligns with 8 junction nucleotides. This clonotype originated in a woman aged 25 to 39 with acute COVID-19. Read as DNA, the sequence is TGTGCCAGCAGCCCTGGGGACAGGACCACGCGGACCGGGGAGCTGTTTTTT. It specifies CASSPGDRTTRTGELFF.